These T cell receptor beta chains were read from a single sample in a study of graft-versus-host responses after intestinal transplantation. No cognate antigen is known for these TCRs. Generated by immunoSEQ multiplex PCR, the TCRdb table keeps only in-frame clones and is missing some. The sample shows tens of thousands of clones, around 86% of them seen only once. The starting material was unstimulated CD8+ T cells sorted from spleen or lymph node cells, obtained before intestinal transplant. These receptors all stem from a human donor who received an intestinal transplant. Both conserved end residues are part of each CDR3. A D gene is named only where the DNA matches it firmly. The size entry is marked missing in some rows and otherwise reads once, few, many or a size class.

cdr3_aa cdr3_nt j_call v_call d_call cdr3_length clone_size
CARSYEQYF TGTGCCAGAAGCTACGAGCAGTACTTC TRBJ2-7 TRBV5-4 . 9 .
CASSLGQANEKLFF TGTGCCAGCAGCTTAGGACAGGCCAATGAAAAACTGTTTTTT TRBJ1-4 TRBV7-9 . 14 .
CASTPLGGGYEQYF TGTGCCAGCACCCCCCTAGGGGGGGGTTACGAGCAGTACTTC TRBJ2-7 TRBV6-5 . 14 .
CASSFGPTYEQYF TGTGCCAGCAGCTTCGGACCGACCTACGAGCAGTACTTC TRBJ2-7 TRBV5-4 . 13 once
CASSPTITGTGGMNTEAFF TGTGCCAGCAGCCCCACTATCACCGGGACAGGGGGCATGAACACTGAAGCTTTCTTT TRBJ1-1 TRBV7-3 TRBD1 19 .
CASSLRGVPANTGELFF TGTGCCAGCAGCCTCAGGGGAGTTCCCGCGAACACCGGGGAGCTGTTTTTT TRBJ2-2 TRBV7-7 . 17 .
CASRRAGGRVDEQFF TGTGCCAGCAGGCGTGCGGGAGGGCGGGTCGATGAGCAGTTCTTC TRBJ2-1 TRBV7-8 TRBD2 15 .
CASSQAPAASETGYGYTF TGCGCCAGCAGCCAAGCCCCTGCCGCCTCGGAGACCGGGTATGGCTACACCTTC TRBJ1-2 TRBV4-1 . 18 few
CAWSSGTGDQPQHF TGTGCCTGGAGCTCCGGGACAGGGGATCAGCCCCAGCATTTT TRBJ1-5 TRBV30 TRBD1 14 .
CASSLGVWVDFEKLFF TGTGCCAGCAGCTTGGGGGTCTGGGTAGATTTTGAAAAACTGTTTTTT TRBJ1-4 TRBV5-4 . 16 .
CANSQDPGDDLTASANEKLFF TGCGCCAACAGCCAAGATCCTGGCGACGACCTAACCGCTTCGGCTAATGAAAAACTGTTTTTT TRBJ1-4 TRBV4-1 . 21 .
CASSQAQATTPGNYGYTF TGCGCCAGCAGCCAAGCGCAGGCTACCACTCCCGGGAACTATGGCTACACCTTC TRBJ1-2 TRBV4-1 . 18 once
CASSQDGATNEKLFF TGTGCCAGCAGCCAAGATGGGGCAACTAATGAAAAACTGTTTTTT TRBJ1-4 TRBV4-2 . 15 .
CASRVGLAADEQYF TGTGCCAGCAGGGTTGGACTAGCGGCCGACGAGCAGTACTTC TRBJ2-7 TRBV6-5 TRBD2 14 .
CASSQAILAGLIYEQYF TGTGCCAGCAGCCAAGCCATACTAGCGGGCCTAATTTACGAGCAGTACTTC TRBJ2-7 TRBV4-2 TRBD2 17 .
CSVRAPGSGSYEQFF TGCAGCGTTCGGGCCCCGGGTAGCGGGAGTTATGAGCAGTTCTTC TRBJ2-1 TRBV29-1 TRBD2 15 .
CASSQAITGNEKLFF TGCGCCAGCAGCCAGGCGATCACAGGCAATGAAAAACTGTTTTTT TRBJ1-4 TRBV4-1 . 15 .
CASSKALGGGGKETQYF TGTGCCAGCAGCAAAGCGCTGGGCGGGGGAGGAAAAGAGACCCAGTACTTC TRBJ2-5 TRBV21-1 . 17 .
CASSLDRDETDTQYF TGTGCCAGCAGCCTCGACAGGGATGAGACAGATACGCAGTATTTT TRBJ2-3 TRBV14 TRBD1 15 .
CASSQPGGTGTYGYTF TGCGCCAGCAGCCAGCCTGGAGGGACAGGGACCTATGGCTACACCTTC TRBJ1-2 TRBV4-1 TRBD1 16 .
CAISEGAGVTYEQYF TGTGCCATCAGTGAGGGGGCGGGAGTTACCTACGAGCAGTACTTC TRBJ2-7 TRBV10-3 TRBD2 15 .
CASSPHGGVDTEAFF TGTGCCAGCAGCCCCCACGGGGGCGTGGACACTGAAGCTTTCTTT TRBJ1-1 TRBV7-3 . 15 few
CASSLLAWGSADTQYF TGTGCCAGCAGCTTATTGGCGTGGGGGAGCGCAGATACGCAGTATTTT TRBJ2-3 TRBV7-9 . 16 .
CAPSKTGGDSGANVLTF TGTGCCCCCAGTAAGACAGGGGGGGACTCTGGGGCCAACGTCCTGACTTTC TRBJ2-6 TRBV6-7 TRBD1 17 .
CASSEWRDTEAFF TGTGCCAGCAGTGAATGGAGGGACACTGAAGCTTTCTTT TRBJ1-1 TRBV6-5 . 13 .
CASSYTGQGFEAFF TGTGCCAGCAGTTACACCGGGCAGGGGTTTGAAGCTTTCTTT TRBJ1-1 TRBV6-5 . 14 few
CASSYEGAGEQYF TGTGCCAGCAGTTACGAAGGGGCCGGTGAGCAGTACTTC TRBJ2-7 TRBV6-5 . 13 .
CASSLASGGAGDTQYF TGTGCCAGCAGCTTGGCTAGCGGGGGGGCGGGTGATACGCAGTATTTT TRBJ2-3 TRBV5-4 TRBD2 16 .
CATKTSGGAGETQYF TGCGCCACCAAGACTAGCGGGGGGGCCGGGGAGACCCAGTACTTC TRBJ2-5 TRBV5-1 TRBD2 15 .
CASRDPPQETQYF TGTGCCAGCCGGGACCCTCCCCAAGAGACCCAGTACTTC TRBJ2-5 TRBV6-5 . 13 once
CASSEMGRWSGYTF TGTGCCAGCAGTGAAATGGGGAGATGGAGTGGCTACACCTTC TRBJ1-2 TRBV6-5 . 14 .
CSVKTSRGQGGWWEQYF TGCAGCGTTAAAACTAGTAGGGGACAGGGAGGTTGGTGGGAGCAGTACTTC TRBJ2-7 TRBV29-1 TRBD1 17 .
CASSHQGGDYSEQYF TGTGCCAGCAGTCATCAGGGGGGAGACTACTCCGAGCAGTACTTC TRBJ2-7 TRBV6-5 . 15 .
CASSLWLQGAQEGYTF TGTGCCAGCAGCTTATGGCTCCAGGGGGCGCAGGAAGGCTACACCTTC TRBJ1-2 TRBV7-9 TRBD1 16 .
CASSFEAGVGNEQFF TGTGCCAGCAGCTTCGAAGCGGGAGTGGGCAATGAGCAGTTCTTC TRBJ2-1 TRBV11-1 TRBD2 15 .
CASSLTSLGDEQYF TGTGCCAGCAGTTTGACTTCCCTAGGGGACGAGCAGTACTTC TRBJ2-7 TRBV6-1 . 14 .
CASSWANRAGQPQHF TGTGCCAGCAGCTGGGCAAACAGGGCTGGGCAGCCCCAGCATTTT TRBJ1-5 TRBV7-2 . 15 .
CASCTGAGNIQYF TGTGCCAGCTGTACGGGGGCCGGGAACATTCAGTACTTC TRBJ2-4 TRBV2 . 13 .
CASSPWGWRYHGYTF TGCGCCAGCAGCCCCTGGGGGTGGAGATACCATGGCTACACCTTC TRBJ1-2 TRBV5-1 . 15 .
CASTIGSGIQETQYF TGTGCCAGCACAATTGGGTCGGGGATACAAGAGACCCAGTACTTC TRBJ2-5 TRBV19 . 15 .
CASSVAGGYEQYF TGTGCCAGCAGTGTGGCCGGCGGTTACGAGCAGTACTTC TRBJ2-7 TRBV6-5 . 13 few
CASSQGIRDTDTQYF TGCGCCAGCAGCCAGGGGATTAGGGACACAGATACGCAGTATTTT TRBJ2-3 TRBV4-1 . 15 .